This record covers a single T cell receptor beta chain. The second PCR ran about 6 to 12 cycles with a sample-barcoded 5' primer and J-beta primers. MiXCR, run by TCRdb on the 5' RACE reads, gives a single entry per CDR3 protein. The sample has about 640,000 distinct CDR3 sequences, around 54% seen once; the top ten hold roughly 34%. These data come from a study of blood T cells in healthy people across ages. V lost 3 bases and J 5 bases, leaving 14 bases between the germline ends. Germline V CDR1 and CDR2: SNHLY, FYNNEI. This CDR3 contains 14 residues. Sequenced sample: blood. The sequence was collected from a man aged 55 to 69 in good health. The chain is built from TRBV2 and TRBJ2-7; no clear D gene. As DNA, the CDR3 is TGTGCCAGCAGTGAGAACTTTAAGTCGGACGAGCAGTACTTC. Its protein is CASSENFKSDEQYF.